The present entry profiles one TCR beta chain with its context. Its antigen is not identified. The record originates from a study of shared clonotypes between healthy human individuals. CDR3 length: 12 residues. The V gene lost 5 bases and the J gene lost 9 bases, with 11 bases spanning the gap. Per the germline V gene, CDR1 is KGHSH and CDR2 is LQKENI. Libraries were prepared by immunoSEQ multiplex PCR; TCRdb keeps only in-frame clonotypes and omits some of them. The repertoire includes roughly 700,000 clones, approximately 74% of them detected once, and roughly 1.7% sits in the top ten. Naive CD4+ cells were CD45RA-selected; the remaining cells were memory. Overall study results and limits: Investigators collected only blood, and repertoires in tissues likely differ.

The sequenced sample consisted of memory CD4+ T cells sorted from blood. Subset here: CD45RA-negative fraction. This clonotype originated in a woman in her 30s in good health. V usage is TRBV18 and J usage is TRBJ2-1; maybe TRBD2 (6 bases). Here the CDR3 reads CASSTGRGEQFF. CDR3 DNA: TGTGCCAGCTCAACCGGGAGAGGTGAGCAGTTCTTC.